Given below is one T cell receptor (beta chain) in context. The germline V gene has CDR1 SGDLS and CDR2 YYNGEE. The CDR3 is 15 amino acids. The J segment lost 7 bases and the V segment lost 1 base, leaving 6 bases of the junction unmatched. TCRdb re-derived calls from the 5' RACE reads in MiXCR, one entry per CDR3 protein. In the table there are about 240,000 distinct CDR3 sequences, about 10% of which are singletons. These data belong to a study of identical twins. This chain connects TRBV9 to TRBJ2-1; 9 nucleotides match TRBD1. The sequence was collected from a man aged 50 or older in good health. The source material was memory T cells sorted from blood. CDR3 nucleotides: TGTGCCAGCAGCGTAACGGGACAGGGTGATAATGAGCAGTTCTTC. Its protein product is CASSVTGQGDNEQFF.